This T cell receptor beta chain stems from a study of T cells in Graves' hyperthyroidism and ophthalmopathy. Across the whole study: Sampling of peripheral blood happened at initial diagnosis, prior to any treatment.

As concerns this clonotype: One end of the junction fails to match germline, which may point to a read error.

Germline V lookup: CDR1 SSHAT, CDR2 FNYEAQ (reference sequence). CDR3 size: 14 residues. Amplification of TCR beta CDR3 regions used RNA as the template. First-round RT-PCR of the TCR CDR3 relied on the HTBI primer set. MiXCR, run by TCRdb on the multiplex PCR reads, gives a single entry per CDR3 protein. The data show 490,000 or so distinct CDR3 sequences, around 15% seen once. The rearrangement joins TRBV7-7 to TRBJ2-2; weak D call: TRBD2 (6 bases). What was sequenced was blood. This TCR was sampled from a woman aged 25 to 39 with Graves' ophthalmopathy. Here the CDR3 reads CASSSGTAAGELFF. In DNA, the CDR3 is TGTGCTAGCAGCTCAGGGACTGCGGCCGGGGAGCTGTTTTTT. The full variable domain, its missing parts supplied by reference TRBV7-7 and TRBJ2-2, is GAGVSQSPRYKVTKRGQDVTLRCDPISSHATLYWYQQALGQGPEFLTYFNYEAQPDKSGLPSDRFSAERPEGSISTLTIQRTEQRDSAMYRCASSSGTAAGELFFGEGSRLTVL.